This T cell receptor beta chain was sequenced during a study of Graves' ophthalmopathy and Graves' hyperthyroidism (dated by TCRdb to 2017 to 2018). Background for the entire study: Peripheral blood was collected at initial diagnosis, prior to any treatment. The study used signatures of the TCR beta repertoire to tell Graves' ophthalmopathy apart from Graves' hyperthyroidism and to predict which patients would progress to ophthalmopathy. To explore V-J signatures that distinguish ophthalmopathy from hyperthyroidism, a discovery set of around 100 patients was enrolled, made up of 40 to 45 with ophthalmopathy and under 65 with stable hyperthyroidism. The independent validation cohort included about 19 hyperthyroidism patients plus 17 patients who later progressed from hyperthyroidism to ophthalmopathy. In a handful of hyperthyroidism patients, the T-cell repertoire of thyroid tissue was compared with the T-cell repertoire of blood. After sampling, hyperthyroidism patients received methimazole starting at 30 mg daily, and ophthalmopathy patients received high-dose intravenous methylprednisolone. The 100 discovery patients were divided at random into training and test sets in a 7:3 ratio. In total, 135 blood samples were TCR-sequenced: 40 to 45 ophthalmopathy, over 70 hyperthyroidism and roughly 17 hyperthyroidism-to-ophthalmopathy patients.

Ophthalmopathy patients had moderately to severely active disease, Clinical Activity Score of at least 3, NOSPECS grade of at least 4, and disease duration under 3 months. Anyone with other autoimmune diseases, uncontrolled infections, pregnancy or lactation was excluded from the study. Clinical symptoms, serum thyroxine, TRAb, thyroid ultrasound and orbital computed tomography formed the basis of the diagnosis. Using Ficoll-Paque density gradient centrifugation, PBMCs were isolated from less than 13 ml of fresh peripheral blood. Trizol reagent was used to extract the total RNA, and its quality was then checked on an Agilent 2100 Bioanalyzer. The V end loses 1 base and the J end loses 5 bases, and a stretch of 11 bases separates them. There are 14 amino acids in the CDR3, from cysteine to phenylalanine inclusive. Only the CDR3 DNA stays, 42 bases, in frame from base 1. Worth noting for this clonotype: Its antigen target is currently unknown. No much larger clone is present one base from it, and per-base qualities are unavailable.

Study-wide conclusions, independent of this receptor: In cross-validation, the 13-signature model distinguished ophthalmopathy from stable hyperthyroidism with approximately 88% sensitivity and just under 84% specificity, and in the test set the corresponding values were approximately 79% and 70%. No statistical method was used to predetermine the sample size, and group allocation was not hidden from the investigators. In validation, the model predicted ophthalmopathy progression with about 71% sensitivity and around 72% specificity; roughly eleven predicted patients were CT-confirmed with GO in a median of approximately 6.2 months. Among expanded thyroid clonotypes with frequency above 0.001, most also showed up in blood, which suggests that blood repertoires may reflect the thyroid immune response.

TCR beta CDR3 regions were amplified from RNA transcripts for repertoire sequencing. HTBI primers and the Qiagen OneStep RT-PCR kit were used in a first-round RT-PCR, which was followed by a second-round multiplex PCR, size selection and purification. Libraries were sequenced on an Illumina HiSeq2000 using paired-end 100 bp reads. Turning to the authors' computational methods: SOAPnuke was used for read processing, and reads with adapters, uncalled bases, a mean Phred below 15, or no exact constant-primer or identifier match were discarded. COPE v1.2.5 was used to merge the high-quality paired reads. Each unique nucleotide sequence was defined as a clonotype, and clonotypes were aligned to IMGT TRB V, D and J references with MiTCR v1.1. The analysis was limited to V-J combinations with a frequency above 0.0001, which together covered approximately 99% of repertoires. For each V-J combination, a TCR clonal expansion and chaos score was defined as F50 clonal expansion divided by the chaos observed in the TCRdist matrix. Welch's t-statistics and random forest were used to reduce the features to about a dozen V-J combinations, which were then used as input to a naive Bayes classifier. The Morisita-Horn index was used to measure how similar the thyroid and blood repertoires were. The raw public reads went through TCRdb reprocessing: fastp at Q25, MiXCR clone calling, in-frame beta chains kept. Rows matching on CDR3 protein sequence are summarized as one entry with the most common DNA and genes. These V and J calls rely on TCRdb rather than the paper's analysis. The sample includes about 150,000 distinct CDR3 sequences, with 37% observed a single time. Together, the top ten hold about 6% of the sample.

Here the chain combines TRBV12-3 or TRBV12-4 and TRBJ1-1; possibly the D gene is TRBD1, per 5 matching bases. The sequenced material came from peripheral blood. The source of this sequence is a woman in her thirties or forties with Graves' ophthalmopathy. Donor details come from another sample of the same person, matched by shared clones. The CDR3 reads CASSLEGAYTEAFF. The DNA sequence follows: TGTGCCAGCAGTTTAGAAGGGGCATATACTGAAGCTTTCTTT.